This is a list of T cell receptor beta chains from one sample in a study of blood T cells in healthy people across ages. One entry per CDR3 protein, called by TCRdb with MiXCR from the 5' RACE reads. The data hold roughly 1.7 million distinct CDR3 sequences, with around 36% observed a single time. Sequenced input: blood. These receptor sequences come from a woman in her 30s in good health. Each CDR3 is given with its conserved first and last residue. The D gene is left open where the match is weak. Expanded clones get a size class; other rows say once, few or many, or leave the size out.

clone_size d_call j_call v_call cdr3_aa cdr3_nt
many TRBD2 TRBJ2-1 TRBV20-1 CSASDRAGASNEQFF TGCAGTGCTAGTGACCGAGCGGGAGCTTCCAATGAGCAGTTCTTC
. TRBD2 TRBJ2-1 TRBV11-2 CASSLLKTSGRPRSYNEQFF TGTGCCAGCAGCTTACTCAAGACTAGCGGGAGGCCTCGCTCCTACAATGAGCAGTTCTTC
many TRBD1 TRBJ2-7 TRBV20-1 CSAPRQGGYEQYF TGCAGTGCACCTCGACAGGGGGGCTACGAGCAGTACTTC
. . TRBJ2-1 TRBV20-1 CSALSRTSAYNEQFF TGCAGTGCCCTTTCTCGGACTTCGGCCTACAATGAGCAGTTCTTC
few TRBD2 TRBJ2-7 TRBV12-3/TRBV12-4 CASSNVGRGSYEQYF TGTGCCAGCAGCAACGTGGGGCGGGGGTCCTACGAGCAGTACTTC
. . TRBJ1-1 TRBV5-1 CASSLATGTGNTEAFF TGCGCCAGCAGCTTGGCCACCGGGACGGGGAACACTGAAGCTTTCTTT
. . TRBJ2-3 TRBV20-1 CSARDGSATGTDTQYF TGCAGTGCTAGAGATGGATCGGCCACGGGGACAGATACGCAGTATTTT
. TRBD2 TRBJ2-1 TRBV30 CAWSVRRGIGNEQFF TGTGCCTGGAGTGTTAGGCGGGGGATAGGCAATGAGCAGTTCTTC
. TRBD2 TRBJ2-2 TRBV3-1 CASSRIEGSGERFF TGTGCCAGCAGCAGAATTGAGGGGAGCGGGGAGCGGTTTTTT
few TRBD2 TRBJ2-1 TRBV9 CASNGGLAVYNEQFF TGTGCCAGCAATGGCGGACTAGCGGTTTACAATGAGCAGTTCTTC
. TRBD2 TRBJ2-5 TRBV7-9 CASSFSAGGARETQYF TGTGCCAGCAGCTTCTCGGCGGGAGGAGCTAGAGAGACCCAGTACTTC
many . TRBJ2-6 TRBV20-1 CSARDARGANVLTF TGCAGTGCTAGAGATGCGAGGGGGGCCAACGTCCTGACTTTC
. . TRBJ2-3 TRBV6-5 CAISRGGTDTQYF TGTGCCATCAGCAGGGGGGGCACAGATACGCAGTATTTT
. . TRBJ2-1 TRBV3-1 CASSQGSASSYNEQFF TGTGCCAGCAGCCAGGGTTCCGCTAGCTCCTACAATGAGCAGTTCTTC
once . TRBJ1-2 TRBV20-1 CSVDRGATYGYTF TGCAGTGTCGATAGGGGGGCGACCTATGGCTACACCTTC
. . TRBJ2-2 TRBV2 CASKSGVNTGELFF TGTGCCAGCAAATCGGGCGTGAACACCGGGGAGCTGTTTTTT
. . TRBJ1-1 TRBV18 CASSPLGPSTEAFF TGTGCCAGCTCACCACTGGGGCCCTCCACTGAAGCTTTCTTT
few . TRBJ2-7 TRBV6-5 CASGKGRGEQYF TGTGCCAGCGGAAAAGGGAGGGGGGAGCAGTACTTC
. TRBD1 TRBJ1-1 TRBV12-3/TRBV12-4 CASRQGSGNTEAFF TGTGCCAGCCGACAGGGGTCTGGGAACACTGAAGCTTTCTTT
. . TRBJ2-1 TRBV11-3 CASRMDSSYNEQFF TGTGCCAGCAGAATGGACAGCTCCTACAATGAGCAGTTCTTC
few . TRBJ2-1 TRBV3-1 CASTSHRARYNEQFF TGTGCCAGCACCTCACACAGGGCCCGATACAATGAGCAGTTCTTC
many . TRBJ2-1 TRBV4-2 CASSQDGNNEQFF TGTGCCAGCAGCCAAGATGGGAACAATGAGCAGTTCTTC
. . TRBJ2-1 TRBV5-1 CASSLTTHEQFF TGCGCCAGCAGCCTGACTACCCATGAGCAGTTCTTC
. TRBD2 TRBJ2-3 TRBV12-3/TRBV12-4 CASGSRTSPDAQYF TGTGCCAGCGGCTCCAGGACTAGCCCAGATGCGCAGTATTTT
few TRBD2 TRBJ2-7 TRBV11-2 CASSLGAGDFYEQYF TGTGCCAGCAGCTTAGGTGCGGGAGATTTCTACGAGCAGTACTTC
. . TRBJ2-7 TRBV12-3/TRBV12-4 CASRISQGYEQYF TGTGCCAGCAGAATATCACAGGGATACGAGCAGTACTTC
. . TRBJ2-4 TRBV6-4 CASSDSKGPPGVKNIQYF TGTGCCAGCAGTGACTCGAAGGGGCCCCCCGGAGTCAAAAACATTCAGTACTTC
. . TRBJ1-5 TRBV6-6 CASSLSGSVQPQHF TGTGCCAGCAGCCTCAGTGGGTCGGTTCAGCCCCAGCATTTT
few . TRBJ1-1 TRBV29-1 CSVEQALNTEAFF TGCAGCGTTGAACAGGCGCTGAACACTGAAGCTTTCTTT
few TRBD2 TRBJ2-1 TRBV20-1 CSAASGRRGGYNEQFF TGCAGTGCCGCTAGCGGGAGGAGAGGGGGCTACAATGAGCAGTTCTTC
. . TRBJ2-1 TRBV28 CASSLTARGASSYNEQFF TGTGCCAGCAGTTTAACGGCCCGGGGAGCTAGCTCCTACAATGAGCAGTTCTTC
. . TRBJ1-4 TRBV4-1 CASSRIPTGIVANEKLFF TGCGCCAGCAGTCGCATACCCACAGGAATCGTGGCTAATGAAAAACTGTTTTTT
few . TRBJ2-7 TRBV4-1 CASSHPPRGRYEQYF TGCGCCAGCAGCCATCCTCCTAGGGGGAGGTACGAGCAGTACTTC
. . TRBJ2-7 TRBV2 CASTRTAYEQYF TGTGCCAGCACCAGAACCGCTTACGAGCAGTACTTC
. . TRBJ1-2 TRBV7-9 CASSRTGSYGYTF TGTGCCAGCAGCCGAACAGGGAGCTATGGCTACACCTTC
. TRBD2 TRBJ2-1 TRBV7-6 CASSLPGLAGGRNEQFF TGTGCCAGCAGCTTACCTGGACTAGCGGGAGGGCGTAATGAGCAGTTCTTC
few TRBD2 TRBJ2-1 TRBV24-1 CATSDTGLAGGYNEQFF TGTGCCACCAGTGACACGGGACTAGCGGGCGGCTACAATGAGCAGTTCTTC
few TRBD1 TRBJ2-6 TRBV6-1 CASSLRGQTPSGANVLTF TGTGCCAGCAGCCTCCGGGGACAGACCCCCTCTGGGGCCAACGTCCTGACTTTC
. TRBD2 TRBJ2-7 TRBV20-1 CSASPSGRPYEQYF TGCAGTGCTAGCCCTAGCGGTCGACCCTACGAGCAGTACTTC
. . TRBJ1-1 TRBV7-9 CASSLGGTFLNTEAFF TGTGCCAGCAGCTTGGGTGGGACATTCTTGAACACTGAAGCTTTCTTT
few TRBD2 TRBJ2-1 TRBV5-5 CASTGQRGNQFF TGTGCCAGCACCGGTCAGCGGGGGAACCAGTTCTTC
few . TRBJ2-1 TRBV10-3 CAIGESAGAHYNEQFF TGTGCCATCGGTGAGTCGGCGGGGGCCCACTACAATGAGCAGTTCTTC
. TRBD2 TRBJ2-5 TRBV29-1 CSGEGLAGGLETQYF TGCAGCGGGGAGGGACTAGCGGGAGGGTTGGAGACCCAGTACTTC
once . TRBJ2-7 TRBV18 CASSLTKTLRGEQYF TGTGCCAGCTCATTGACTAAAACTCTGAGGGGCGAGCAGTACTTC
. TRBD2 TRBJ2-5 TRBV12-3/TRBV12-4 CASSTGGGSEETQYF TGTGCCAGCAGTACGGGGGGGGGTTCTGAAGAGACCCAGTACTTC
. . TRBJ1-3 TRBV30 CALMTVSGNTIYF TGTGCCCTAATGACAGTTTCTGGAAACACCATATATTTT
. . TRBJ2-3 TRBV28 CGTSGGADTQYF TGTGGCACGTCCGGGGGAGCAGATACGCAGTATTTT
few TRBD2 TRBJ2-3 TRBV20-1 CSASGLAGTTDTQYF TGCAGTGCATCGGGACTAGCGGGCACCACAGATACGCAGTATTTT
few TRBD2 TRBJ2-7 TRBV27 CASSLYLAGLDEQYF TGTGCCAGCAGTTTATATCTAGCGGGACTTGACGAGCAGTACTTC